This entry describes one T cell receptor beta chain. This CDR3 is 12 amino acids long. Germline CDR1 reads SGHRS; CDR2 reads YFSETQ. Between the trimmed V and J ends, which lost 4 bases and 5 bases, there was a span of 10 bases. This entry belongs to a study of T cell changes during pregnancy in multiple sclerosis. Sequenced by immunoSEQ multiplex PCR; TCRdb stores in-frame clones only, minus some. The table has 64,000 or so clones, 92% seen once. The sequence derives from a female donor with multiple sclerosis, enrolled in a pregnancy study. Sequencing used peripheral blood, obtained in the first trimester of pregnancy. The chain employs TRBV5-1 and TRBJ2-7, with D perhaps matching TRBD1 (5 bases). This CDR3 is CASSLQGHEQYF. CDR3 DNA sequence: TGCGCCAGCAGCCTCCAGGGTCACGAGCAGTACTTC.